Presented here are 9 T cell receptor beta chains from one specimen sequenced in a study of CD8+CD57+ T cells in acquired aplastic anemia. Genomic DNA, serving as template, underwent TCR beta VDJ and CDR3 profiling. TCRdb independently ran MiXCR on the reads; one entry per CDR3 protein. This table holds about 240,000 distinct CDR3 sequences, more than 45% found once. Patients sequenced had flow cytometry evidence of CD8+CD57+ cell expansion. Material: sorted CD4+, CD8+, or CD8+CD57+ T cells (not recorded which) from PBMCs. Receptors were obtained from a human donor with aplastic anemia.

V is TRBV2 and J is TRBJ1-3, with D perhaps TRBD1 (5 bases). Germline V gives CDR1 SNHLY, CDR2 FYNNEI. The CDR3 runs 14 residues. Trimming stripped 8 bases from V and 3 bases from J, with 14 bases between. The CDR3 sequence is CASLFGTVGNTIYF. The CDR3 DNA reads TGTGCCAGCTTGTTTGGGACGGTTGGAAACACCATATATTTT. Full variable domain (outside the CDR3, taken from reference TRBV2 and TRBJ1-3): EPEVTQTPSHQVTQMGQEVILRCVPISNHLYFYWYRQILGQKVEFLVSFYNNEISEKSEIFDDQFSVERPDGSNFTLKIRSTKLEDSAMYFCASLFGTVGNTIYFGEGSWLTVV.

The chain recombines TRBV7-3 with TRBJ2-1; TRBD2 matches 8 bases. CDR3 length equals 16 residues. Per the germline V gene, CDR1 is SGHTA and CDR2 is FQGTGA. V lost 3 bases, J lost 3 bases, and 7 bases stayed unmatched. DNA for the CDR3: TGTGCCAGCAGCTTTGGTGCTAGCGGGTTCTACAATGAGCAGTTCTTC. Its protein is CASSFGASGFYNEQFF.

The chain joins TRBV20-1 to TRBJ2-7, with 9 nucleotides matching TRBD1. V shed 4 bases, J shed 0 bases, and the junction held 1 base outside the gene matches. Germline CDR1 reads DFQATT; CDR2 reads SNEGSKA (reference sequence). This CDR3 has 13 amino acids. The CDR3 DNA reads TGCAGTGCTACGGACAGGGGCTCCTACGAGCAGTACTTC. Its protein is CSATDRGSYEQYF.

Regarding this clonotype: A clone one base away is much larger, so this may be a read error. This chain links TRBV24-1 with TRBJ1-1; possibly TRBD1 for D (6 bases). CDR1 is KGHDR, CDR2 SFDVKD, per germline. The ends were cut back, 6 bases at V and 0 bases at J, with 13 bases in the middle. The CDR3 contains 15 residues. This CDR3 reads CATSFTGPMNTEAFF. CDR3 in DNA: TGTGCCACCAGTTTCACAGGGCCAATGAACACTGAAGCTTTCTTT.

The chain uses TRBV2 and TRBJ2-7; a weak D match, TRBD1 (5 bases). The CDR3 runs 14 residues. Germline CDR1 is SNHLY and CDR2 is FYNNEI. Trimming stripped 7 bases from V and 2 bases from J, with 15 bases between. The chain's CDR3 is CASTLDTPPYEQYF. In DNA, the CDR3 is TGTGCCAGCACGTTGGACACACCGCCCTACGAGCAGTACTTC. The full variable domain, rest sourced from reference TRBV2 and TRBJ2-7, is EPEVTQTPSHQVTQMGQEVILRCVPISNHLYFYWYRQILGQKVEFLVSFYNNEISEKSEIFDDQFSVERPDGSNFTLKIRSTKLEDSAMYFCASTLDTPPYEQYFGPGTRLTVT.

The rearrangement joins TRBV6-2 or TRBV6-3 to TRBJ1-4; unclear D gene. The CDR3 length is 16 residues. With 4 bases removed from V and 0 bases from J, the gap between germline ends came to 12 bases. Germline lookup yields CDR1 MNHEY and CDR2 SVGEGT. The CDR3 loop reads CASSSHWAATNEKLFF. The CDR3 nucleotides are TGTGCCAGCAGTTCCCATTGGGCTGCAACTAATGAAAAACTGTTTTTT.

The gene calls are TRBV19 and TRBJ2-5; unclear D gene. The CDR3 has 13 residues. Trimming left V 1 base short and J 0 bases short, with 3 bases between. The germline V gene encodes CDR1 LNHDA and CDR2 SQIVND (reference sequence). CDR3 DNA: TGTGCCAGTAGTATAGCGTACCAAGAGACCCAGTACTTC. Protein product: CASSIAYQETQYF.

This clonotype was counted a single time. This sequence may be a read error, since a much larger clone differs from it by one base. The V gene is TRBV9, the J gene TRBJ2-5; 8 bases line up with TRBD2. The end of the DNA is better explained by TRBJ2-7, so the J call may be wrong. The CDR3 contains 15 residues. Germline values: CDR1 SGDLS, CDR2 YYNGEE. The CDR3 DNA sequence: TGTGCCAGCAGCCCCGGGGGGGGGGGATCCTACGAGCAGTACTTC. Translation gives CASSPGGGGSYEQYF.

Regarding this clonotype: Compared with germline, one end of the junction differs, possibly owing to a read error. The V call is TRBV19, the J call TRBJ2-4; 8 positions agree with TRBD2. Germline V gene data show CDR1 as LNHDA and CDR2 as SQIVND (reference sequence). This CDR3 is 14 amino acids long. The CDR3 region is CASSIGIGVGTSRF. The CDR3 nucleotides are TGTGCCAGTAGTATAGGAATAGGGGTCGGGACTAGTCGATTC. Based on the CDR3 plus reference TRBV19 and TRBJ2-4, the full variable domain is DGGITQSPKYLFRKEGQNVTLSCEQNLNHDAMYWYRQDPGQGLRLIYYSQIVNDFQKGDIAEGYSVSREKKESFPLTVTSAQKNPTAFYLCASSIGIGVGTSRFGAGTRLSVL.